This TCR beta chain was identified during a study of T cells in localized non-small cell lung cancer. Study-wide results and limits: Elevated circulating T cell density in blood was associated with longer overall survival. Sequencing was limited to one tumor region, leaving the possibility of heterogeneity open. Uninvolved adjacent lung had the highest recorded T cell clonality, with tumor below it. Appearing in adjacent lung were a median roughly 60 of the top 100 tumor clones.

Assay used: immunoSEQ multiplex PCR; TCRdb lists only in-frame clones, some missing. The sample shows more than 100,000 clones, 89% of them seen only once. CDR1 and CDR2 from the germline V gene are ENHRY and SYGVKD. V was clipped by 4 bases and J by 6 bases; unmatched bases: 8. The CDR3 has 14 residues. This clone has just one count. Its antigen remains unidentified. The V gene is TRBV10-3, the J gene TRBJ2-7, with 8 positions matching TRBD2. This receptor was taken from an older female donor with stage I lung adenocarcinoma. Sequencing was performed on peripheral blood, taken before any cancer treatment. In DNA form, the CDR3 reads TGTGCCATCAGTGCAACGGGAGGGCCGGGCGAGCAGTACTTC. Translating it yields CAISATGGPGEQYF.